Listed below are T cell receptor beta chains from one sample, sequenced in a study of cytomegalovirus exposure and HLA in healthy donors. Sequencing used immunoSEQ multiplex PCR; TCRdb keeps in-frame clones, though not all of them. The sample contains about 140,000 clones, 82% of which appear only once. The material sequenced was PBMCs. These receptors came from a woman aged 40 to 50 in good health and CMV-seronegative. CDR3s include the opening cysteine and the closing phenylalanine or tryptophan. D genes are given only for firm matches. Clone size, where shown, is once, few, many, or a class for clones that have expanded.

v_call: TRBV4-3; clone_size: -; j_call: TRBJ2-7; d_call: TRBD1; cdr3_nt: TGCGCCAGCAGCCAGGACAGGGGGGGATACGAGCAGTACTTC; cdr3_aa: CASSQDRGGYEQYF
v_call: TRBV28; clone_size: -; j_call: TRBJ2-3; d_call: TRBD1; cdr3_nt: TGTGCCAGCAGTTTCAGGACAGGGATAACAGATACGCAGTATTTT; cdr3_aa: CASSFRTGITDTQYF
v_call: TRBV11-3; clone_size: once; j_call: TRBJ2-1; d_call: -; cdr3_nt: TGTGCCAGCAGTCTTAGATCCGAGTCCTACAATGAGCAGTTCTTC; cdr3_aa: CASSLRSESYNEQFF
v_call: TRBV29-1; clone_size: few; j_call: TRBJ1-4; d_call: -; cdr3_nt: TGCAGCGCACTGGCGGGCGAAAAACTGTTTTTT; cdr3_aa: CSALAGEKLFF
v_call: TRBV6-1; clone_size: -; j_call: TRBJ1-3; d_call: -; cdr3_nt: TGTGCCAGCAGGACGACAGGCTCTGGAAACACCATATATTTT; cdr3_aa: CASRTTGSGNTIYF
v_call: TRBV7-8; clone_size: -; j_call: TRBJ2-2; d_call: TRBD1; cdr3_nt: TGTGCCAGCAGCTTAGTCGGGACAGGGGCCGGGGAGCTGTTTTTT; cdr3_aa: CASSLVGTGAGELFF
v_call: TRBV29-1; clone_size: -; j_call: TRBJ2-3; d_call: -; cdr3_nt: TGCAGCGTTGTCTCGAGGGGGGGGGATACGCAGTATTTT; cdr3_aa: CSVVSRGGDTQYF
v_call: TRBV4-2; clone_size: -; j_call: TRBJ1-4; d_call: TRBD1; cdr3_nt: TGTGCCAGCAGCCCCCGGACAGGGTTACTAGCAACTAATGAAAAACTGTTTTTT; cdr3_aa: CASSPRTGLLATNEKLFF
v_call: TRBV6-5; clone_size: -; j_call: TRBJ1-5; d_call: TRBD1; cdr3_nt: TGTGCCACCCGACAGGGGGAGAGCAATCAGCCCCAGCATTTT; cdr3_aa: CATRQGESNQPQHF
v_call: TRBV7-3; clone_size: -; j_call: TRBJ1-1; d_call: TRBD1; cdr3_nt: TGTGCCAGCAGCTTACCACAGGGGGCAGCTTTCTTT; cdr3_aa: CASSLPQGAAFF
v_call: TRBV6-5; clone_size: few; j_call: TRBJ2-4; d_call: TRBD1; cdr3_nt: TGTGCCAGCAGGGGACAGATGACGGACATTCAGTACTTC; cdr3_aa: CASRGQMTDIQYF
v_call: TRBV27; clone_size: -; j_call: TRBJ2-7; d_call: -; cdr3_nt: TGTGCCAGCAGTTCCCGCGCGGCGGAGTTCTCCTACGAGCAGTACTTC; cdr3_aa: CASSSRAAEFSYEQYF
v_call: TRBV19; clone_size: -; j_call: TRBJ2-7; d_call: TRBD2; cdr3_nt: TGTGCCAGTAGCGGGACTAGCGAAATCTACGAGCAGTACTTC; cdr3_aa: CASSGTSEIYEQYF
v_call: TRBV19; clone_size: -; j_call: TRBJ2-2; d_call: -; cdr3_nt: TGTGCCAGTAGTTGGCAGGTCCTTAACACCGGGGAGCTGTTTTTT; cdr3_aa: CASSWQVLNTGELFF
v_call: TRBV7-6; clone_size: -; j_call: TRBJ2-3; d_call: TRBD2; cdr3_nt: TGTGCCAGCAGCCCTGGGACTAGCGGGAGCTCAGATACGCAGTATTTT; cdr3_aa: CASSPGTSGSSDTQYF
v_call: TRBV4-3; clone_size: -; j_call: TRBJ1-2; d_call: -; cdr3_nt: TGCGCCAGCAGCCAAGATCCCCCTGGATTCGAAGGGGCTAATGGCTACACCTTC; cdr3_aa: CASSQDPPGFEGANGYTF
v_call: TRBV28; clone_size: -; j_call: TRBJ1-4; d_call: -; cdr3_nt: TGTGCCAGCATCTACAATGAAAAACTGTTTTTT; cdr3_aa: CASIYNEKLFF
v_call: TRBV19; clone_size: -; j_call: TRBJ2-7; d_call: -; cdr3_nt: TGTGCCAGTAGTACCCCAGGGGAAGGCTACGAGCAGTACTTC; cdr3_aa: CASSTPGEGYEQYF
v_call: TRBV4-2; clone_size: -; j_call: TRBJ2-5; d_call: -; cdr3_nt: TGTGCCAGCAGCCAAGACCAGGGAGGAGAGACCCAGTACTTC; cdr3_aa: CASSQDQGGETQYF
v_call: TRBV7-9; clone_size: -; j_call: TRBJ2-7; d_call: -; cdr3_nt: TGTGCCAGCAGCTTACTAGCGTACTCCTACGAGCAGTACTTC; cdr3_aa: CASSLLAYSYEQYF
v_call: TRBV7-9; clone_size: -; j_call: TRBJ2-2; d_call: TRBD2; cdr3_nt: TGTGCCAGCAGCTTGGGAGGGACTAGCGGAAATACCGGGGAGCTGTTTTTT; cdr3_aa: CASSLGGTSGNTGELFF
v_call: TRBV11-2; clone_size: -; j_call: TRBJ2-5; d_call: -; cdr3_nt: TGTGCCAGCAGCTTTTCGTGGGGGGAAGAGACCCAGTACTTC; cdr3_aa: CASSFSWGEETQYF
v_call: TRBV11-2; clone_size: -; j_call: TRBJ2-5; d_call: TRBD1; cdr3_nt: TGTGCCAGCAGCCGTGACAGGGAGGAGACCCAGTACTTC; cdr3_aa: CASSRDREETQYF
v_call: TRBV5-1; clone_size: -; j_call: TRBJ1-1; d_call: -; cdr3_nt: TGCGCCAGCAGCTTGGCCGCCACAGGAAACACTGAAGCTTTCTTT; cdr3_aa: CASSLAATGNTEAFF
v_call: TRBV6-5; clone_size: -; j_call: TRBJ2-7; d_call: TRBD2; cdr3_nt: TGTGCCACCGGGACTAGCGGAGGGGAGCAGTACTTC; cdr3_aa: CATGTSGGEQYF
v_call: TRBV7-8; clone_size: -; j_call: TRBJ2-1; d_call: TRBD2; cdr3_nt: TGTGCCAGCAGCTTACGGGGGGGGGACTACAATGAGCAGTTCTTC; cdr3_aa: CASSLRGGDYNEQFF
v_call: TRBV7-9; clone_size: -; j_call: TRBJ1-2; d_call: -; cdr3_nt: TGTTCCAGCAGCTGGGGGCCCCAGTCGACTAACTATGGCTACACCTTC; cdr3_aa: CSSSWGPQSTNYGYTF
v_call: TRBV25-1; clone_size: -; j_call: TRBJ2-1; d_call: -; cdr3_nt: TGTGCCAGCAATAGGGGGTCCTCCTACAATGAGCAGTTCTTC; cdr3_aa: CASNRGSSYNEQFF
v_call: TRBV4-3; clone_size: once; j_call: TRBJ2-1; d_call: TRBD1; cdr3_nt: TGCGCCAGCAGCCTTGGGGGACAGGGGCCCTACAATGAGCAGTTCTTC; cdr3_aa: CASSLGGQGPYNEQFF
v_call: TRBV7-3; clone_size: few; j_call: TRBJ1-1; d_call: -; cdr3_nt: TGTGCCAGCAGCTTAACGCCGTCAGGGGAGATGACTTTCTTT; cdr3_aa: CASSLTPSGEMTFF
v_call: TRBV7-9; clone_size: once; j_call: TRBJ2-1; d_call: -; cdr3_nt: TGTTCCAGCAGCTTATGGGTGGGGGCGGACAATGAGCAGTTCTTC; cdr3_aa: CSSSLWVGADNEQFF
v_call: TRBV7-9; clone_size: -; j_call: TRBJ2-3; d_call: -; cdr3_nt: TGTGCCAGCAGCTGGGCGGCGGGGCGTCTCACAGATACGCAGTATTTT; cdr3_aa: CASSWAAGRLTDTQYF
v_call: TRBV28; clone_size: -; j_call: TRBJ1-2; d_call: -; cdr3_nt: TGTGCCAGCAGCCTGAGTGACTATGGCTACACCTTC; cdr3_aa: CASSLSDYGYTF
v_call: TRBV5-4; clone_size: -; j_call: TRBJ2-5; d_call: -; cdr3_nt: TGTGCCAGCAGGTCCCCAGGGGAACAAGAGACCCAGTACTTC; cdr3_aa: CASRSPGEQETQYF
v_call: TRBV9; clone_size: few; j_call: TRBJ2-1; d_call: -; cdr3_nt: TGTGCCAGCAGCGCCGCCCAGGTCCTCTACTTAAACGAGCAGTTCTTC; cdr3_aa: CASSAAQVLYLNEQFF
v_call: TRBV6-5; clone_size: -; j_call: TRBJ2-5; d_call: -; cdr3_nt: TGTGCCAGCAGTTACTCAAAGGGGAGGGAGACCCAGTACTTC; cdr3_aa: CASSYSKGRETQYF
v_call: TRBV11-3; clone_size: -; j_call: TRBJ2-3; d_call: -; cdr3_nt: TGTGCCAGCAGCCCACTAGGGGGAGATACGCAGTATTTT; cdr3_aa: CASSPLGGDTQYF
v_call: TRBV5-6; clone_size: once; j_call: TRBJ2-5; d_call: TRBD1; cdr3_nt: TGTGCCAGCAGCTGGGGGACAGGCAAAGAGACCCAGTACTTC; cdr3_aa: CASSWGTGKETQYF
v_call: TRBV6-5; clone_size: -; j_call: TRBJ2-7; d_call: -; cdr3_nt: TGTGCCAGCAGTCTGGGGGGAAAGCAGTACTTC; cdr3_aa: CASSLGGKQYF
v_call: TRBV7-2; clone_size: -; j_call: TRBJ1-5; d_call: -; cdr3_nt: TGTGCCGGCAGCTTAAATTCTAATCAGCCCCAGCATTTT; cdr3_aa: CAGSLNSNQPQHF
v_call: TRBV2; clone_size: -; j_call: TRBJ1-5; d_call: -; cdr3_nt: TGTGCCAGCAATGGCGGGGTTTCCCAGCCCCAGCATTTT; cdr3_aa: CASNGGVSQPQHF
v_call: TRBV28; clone_size: -; j_call: TRBJ2-7; d_call: -; cdr3_nt: TGTGCCAGCAGTTTCTTCATTCTTAGGAGCTCCTACGAGCAGTACTTC; cdr3_aa: CASSFFILRSSYEQYF
v_call: TRBV11-2; clone_size: -; j_call: TRBJ2-1; d_call: -; cdr3_nt: TGTGCCAGCAGCTTAACAGGGAGTATAGGCGATGAGCAGTTCTTC; cdr3_aa: CASSLTGSIGDEQFF
v_call: TRBV25-1; clone_size: -; j_call: TRBJ1-4; d_call: -; cdr3_nt: TGTGCCAGCAGTGAATACAGGGGAATCGAAAAACTGTTTTTT; cdr3_aa: CASSEYRGIEKLFF
v_call: TRBV9; clone_size: -; j_call: TRBJ2-2; d_call: TRBD2; cdr3_nt: TGTGCCAGCAGCACCAGGACTAGCGGGATGGCTGGGGAGCTGTTTTTT; cdr3_aa: CASSTRTSGMAGELFF
v_call: TRBV15; clone_size: -; j_call: TRBJ2-3; d_call: TRBD2; cdr3_nt: TGTGCCACCAGCAGAGTCCCGGGACTAGCGATTACTAGCACAGATACGCAGTATTTT; cdr3_aa: CATSRVPGLAITSTDTQYF
v_call: TRBV6-4; clone_size: -; j_call: TRBJ1-1; d_call: -; cdr3_nt: TGTGCCAGCAGTCCGCAAAATAAGGGAGGAACTGAAGCTTTCTTT; cdr3_aa: CASSPQNKGGTEAFF
v_call: TRBV4-3; clone_size: -; j_call: TRBJ2-3; d_call: -; cdr3_nt: TGCGCCAGCAGCCAAGGGCCCCTCAGCGCCACAGATACGCAGTATTTT; cdr3_aa: CASSQGPLSATDTQYF